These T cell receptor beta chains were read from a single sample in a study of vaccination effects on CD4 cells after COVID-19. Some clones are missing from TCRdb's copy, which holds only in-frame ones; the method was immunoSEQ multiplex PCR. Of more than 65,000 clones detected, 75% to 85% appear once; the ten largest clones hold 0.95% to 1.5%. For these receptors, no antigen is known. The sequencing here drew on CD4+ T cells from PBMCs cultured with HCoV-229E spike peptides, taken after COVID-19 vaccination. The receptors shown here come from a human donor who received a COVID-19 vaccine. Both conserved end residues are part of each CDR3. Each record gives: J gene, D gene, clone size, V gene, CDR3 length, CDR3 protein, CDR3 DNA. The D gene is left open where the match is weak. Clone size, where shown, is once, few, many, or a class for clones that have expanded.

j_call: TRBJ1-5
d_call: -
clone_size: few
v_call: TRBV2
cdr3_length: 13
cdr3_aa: CASSAQGGQPQHF
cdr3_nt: TGTGCCAGCAGTGCCCAGGGAGGCCAGCCCCAGCATTTT

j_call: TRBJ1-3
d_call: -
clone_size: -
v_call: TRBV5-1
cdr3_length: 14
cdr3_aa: CASMGGFSGNTIYF
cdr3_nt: TGCGCCAGCATGGGCGGATTCTCTGGAAACACCATATATTTT

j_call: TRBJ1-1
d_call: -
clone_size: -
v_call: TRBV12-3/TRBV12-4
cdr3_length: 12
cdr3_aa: CASSFVNTEAFF
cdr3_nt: TGTGCCAGCAGTTTCGTGAACACTGAAGCTTTCTTT

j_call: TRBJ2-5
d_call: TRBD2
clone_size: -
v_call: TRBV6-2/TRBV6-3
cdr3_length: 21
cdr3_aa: CASSYPGAETSGGVRGETQYF
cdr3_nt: TGTGCCAGCAGTTACCCCGGCGCAGAGACTAGCGGGGGGGTGAGGGGAGAGACCCAGTACTTC

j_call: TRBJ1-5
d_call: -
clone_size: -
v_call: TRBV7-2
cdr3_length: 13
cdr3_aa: CASSGYRSQPQHF
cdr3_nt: TGTGCCAGCAGCGGCTATAGGAGTCAGCCCCAGCATTTT

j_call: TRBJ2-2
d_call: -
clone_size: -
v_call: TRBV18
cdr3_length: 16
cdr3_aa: CASSPAVNANTGELFF
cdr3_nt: TGTGCCAGCTCACCAGCGGTCAACGCGAACACCGGGGAGCTGTTTTTT

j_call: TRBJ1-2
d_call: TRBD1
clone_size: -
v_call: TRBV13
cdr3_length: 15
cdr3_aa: CASSLGTGGYYGYTF
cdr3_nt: TGTGCCAGCAGCTTAGGGACAGGGGGCTACTATGGCTACACCTTC

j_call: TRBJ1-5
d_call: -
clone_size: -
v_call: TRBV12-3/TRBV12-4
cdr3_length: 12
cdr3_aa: CASSLSSQPQHF
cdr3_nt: TGTGCCAGCAGTTTGTCAAGTCAGCCCCAGCATTTT

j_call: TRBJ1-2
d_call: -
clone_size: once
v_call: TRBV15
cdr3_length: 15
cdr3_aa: CATSRGGSTNYGYTF
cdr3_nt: TGTGCCACCAGCCGGGGCGGATCCACGAACTATGGCTACACCTTC

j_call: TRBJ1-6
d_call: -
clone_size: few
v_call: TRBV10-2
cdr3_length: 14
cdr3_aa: CASSEIQLNSPLHF
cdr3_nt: TGCGCCAGCAGTGAGATACAGCTTAATTCACCCCTCCACTTT

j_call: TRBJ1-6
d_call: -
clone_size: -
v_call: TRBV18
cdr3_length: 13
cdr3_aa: CASSPDSNSPLHF
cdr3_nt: TGTGCCAGCTCACCAGACAGTAATTCACCCCTCCACTTT

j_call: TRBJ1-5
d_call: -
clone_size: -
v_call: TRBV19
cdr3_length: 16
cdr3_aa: CASNLGLDVPGQPQHF
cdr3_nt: TGTGCCAGTAATCTGGGCCTAGATGTCCCGGGCCAGCCCCAGCATTTT

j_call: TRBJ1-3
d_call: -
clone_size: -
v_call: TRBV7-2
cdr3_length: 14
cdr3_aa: CASSPYNSGNTIYF
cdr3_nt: TGTGCCAGCAGCCCCTATAACTCTGGAAACACCATATATTTT

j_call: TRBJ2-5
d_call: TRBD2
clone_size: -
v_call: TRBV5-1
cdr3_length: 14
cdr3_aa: CASSSPSGGRIQYF
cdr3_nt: TGCGCCAGCAGCTCACCTAGCGGCGGTCGAATCCAGTACTTC

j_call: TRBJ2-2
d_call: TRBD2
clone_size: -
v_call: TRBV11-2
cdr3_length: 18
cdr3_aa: CASSPGTSGGTNTGELFF
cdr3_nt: TGTGCCAGCAGCCCAGGGACTAGCGGGGGTACGAACACCGGGGAGCTGTTTTTT

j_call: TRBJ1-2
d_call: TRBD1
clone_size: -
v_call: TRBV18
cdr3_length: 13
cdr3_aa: CASSPTGWDGYTF
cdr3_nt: TGTGCCAGCTCACCGACAGGGTGGGATGGCTACACCTTC

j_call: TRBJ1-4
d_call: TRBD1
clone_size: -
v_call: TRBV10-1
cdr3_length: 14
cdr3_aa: CASSRDRGGEKLFF
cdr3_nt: TGCGCCAGCAGCCGCGACAGGGGCGGTGAAAAACTGTTTTTT

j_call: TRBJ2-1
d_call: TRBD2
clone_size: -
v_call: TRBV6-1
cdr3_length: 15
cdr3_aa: CASSEPGLAGIEQFF
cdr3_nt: TGTGCCAGCAGTGAACCGGGACTAGCGGGTATTGAGCAGTTCTTC

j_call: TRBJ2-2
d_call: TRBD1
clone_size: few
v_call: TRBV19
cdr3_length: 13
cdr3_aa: CASSRTGIGELFF
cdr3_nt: TGTGCCAGTAGTCGGACAGGGATCGGGGAGCTGTTTTTT

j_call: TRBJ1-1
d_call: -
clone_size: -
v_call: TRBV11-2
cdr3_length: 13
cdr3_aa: CASSWGMNTEAFF
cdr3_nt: TGTGCCAGCAGCTGGGGTATGAACACTGAAGCTTTCTTT

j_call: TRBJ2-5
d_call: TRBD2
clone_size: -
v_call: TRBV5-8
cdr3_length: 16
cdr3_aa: CASRPGASGRQETQYF
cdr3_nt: TGTGCCAGCAGACCTGGGGCTAGCGGGCGGCAAGAGACCCAGTACTTC

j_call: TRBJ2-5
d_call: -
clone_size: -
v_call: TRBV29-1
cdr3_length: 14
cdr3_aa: CSVERLGLGETQYF
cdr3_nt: TGCAGCGTTGAACGCTTAGGGCTGGGGGAGACCCAGTACTTC

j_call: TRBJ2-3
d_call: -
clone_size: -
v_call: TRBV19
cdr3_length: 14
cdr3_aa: CASSMYPGEDTQYF
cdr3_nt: TGTGCCAGTAGTATGTACCCGGGGGAAGATACGCAGTATTTT

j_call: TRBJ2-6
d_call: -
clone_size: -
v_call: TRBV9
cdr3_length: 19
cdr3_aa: CASSAQRGQLSSGANVLTF
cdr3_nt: TGTGCCAGCAGCGCCCAACGAGGACAGCTGAGCTCTGGGGCCAACGTCCTGACTTTC

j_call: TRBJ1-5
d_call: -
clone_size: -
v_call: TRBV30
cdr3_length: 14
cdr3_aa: CAWSVLGSNQPQHF
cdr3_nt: TGTGCCTGGAGTGTACTAGGGAGCAATCAGCCCCAGCATTTT

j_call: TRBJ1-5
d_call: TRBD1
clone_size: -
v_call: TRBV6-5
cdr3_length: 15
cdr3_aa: CASSLDRGSNQPQHF
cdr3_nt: TGTGCCAGCAGTTTGGACAGGGGAAGCAATCAGCCCCAGCATTTT

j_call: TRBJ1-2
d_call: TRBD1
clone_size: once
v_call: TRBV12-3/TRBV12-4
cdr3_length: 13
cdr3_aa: CASSSWTGSGYTF
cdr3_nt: TGTGCCAGCAGTTCTTGGACAGGGTCTGGCTACACCTTC

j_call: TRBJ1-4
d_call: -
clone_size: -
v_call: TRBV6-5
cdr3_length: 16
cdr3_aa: CASSYSPPGTNEKLFF
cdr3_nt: TGTGCCAGCAGTTACTCGCCCCCGGGGACTAATGAAAAACTGTTTTTT

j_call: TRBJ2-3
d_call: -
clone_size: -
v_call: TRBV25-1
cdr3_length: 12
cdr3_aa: CASSAHTDTQYF
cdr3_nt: TGTGCCAGCAGTGCGCACACAGATACACAGTATTTT

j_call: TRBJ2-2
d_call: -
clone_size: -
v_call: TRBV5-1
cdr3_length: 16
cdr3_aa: CASSWGQRTNTGELFF
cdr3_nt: TGCGCCAGCAGCTGGGGACAACGGACGAACACCGGGGAGCTGTTTTTT

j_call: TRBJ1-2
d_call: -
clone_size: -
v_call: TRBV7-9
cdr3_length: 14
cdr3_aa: CASSSDRQLYGYTF
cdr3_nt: TGTGCCAGCAGCTCCGACAGGCAGCTCTATGGCTACACCTTC

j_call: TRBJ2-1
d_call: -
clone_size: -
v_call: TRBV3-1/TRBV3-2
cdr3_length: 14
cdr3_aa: CASSTTGSGNEQFF
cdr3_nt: TGTGCCAGCAGCACTACAGGGTCGGGGAATGAGCAGTTCTTC

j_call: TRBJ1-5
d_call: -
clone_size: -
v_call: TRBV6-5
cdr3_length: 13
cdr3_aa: CASNRDKDQPQHF
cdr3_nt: TGTGCCAGCAATCGGGACAAGGATCAGCCCCAGCATTTT

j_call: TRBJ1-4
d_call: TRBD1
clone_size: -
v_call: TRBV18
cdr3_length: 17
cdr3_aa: CASSPPKGTGTAEKLFF
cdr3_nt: TGTGCCAGCTCACCACCTAAGGGGACCGGGACAGCTGAAAAACTGTTTTTT

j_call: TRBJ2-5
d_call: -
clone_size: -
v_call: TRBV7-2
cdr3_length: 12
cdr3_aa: CASSSGPGTQYF
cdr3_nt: TGTGCCAGCAGCTCGGGCCCCGGGACCCAGTACTTC

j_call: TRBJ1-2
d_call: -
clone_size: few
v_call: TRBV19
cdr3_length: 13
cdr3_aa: CASSPDGRYGYTF
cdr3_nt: TGTGCCAGTAGTCCCGACGGGAGGTATGGCTACACCTTC

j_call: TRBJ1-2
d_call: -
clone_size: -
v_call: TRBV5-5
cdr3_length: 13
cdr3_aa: CASSLRTPSGYTF
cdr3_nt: TGTGCCAGCAGCTTGAGGACACCTTCTGGCTACACCTTC

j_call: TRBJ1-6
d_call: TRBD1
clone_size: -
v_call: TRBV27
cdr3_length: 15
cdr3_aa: CASSSLTGGFSPLHF
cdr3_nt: TGTGCCAGCAGTTCCTTGACAGGGGGGTTCTCACCCCTCCACTTT

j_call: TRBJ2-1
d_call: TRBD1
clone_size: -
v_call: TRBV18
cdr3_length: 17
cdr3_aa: CASSPIGPGQGDLSQFF
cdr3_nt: TGTGCCAGCTCACCAATAGGCCCGGGACAGGGGGATTTGTCGCAGTTCTTC

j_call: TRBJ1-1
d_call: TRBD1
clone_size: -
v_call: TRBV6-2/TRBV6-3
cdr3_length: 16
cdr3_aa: CASSFTGVGSFTEAFF
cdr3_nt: TGTGCCAGCAGTTTCACAGGGGTTGGAAGTTTCACTGAAGCTTTCTTT

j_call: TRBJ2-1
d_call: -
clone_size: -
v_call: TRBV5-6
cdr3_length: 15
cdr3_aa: CASSPAAQIYNEQFF
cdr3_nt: TGTGCCAGCAGCCCGGCAGCCCAGATATACAATGAGCAGTTCTTC

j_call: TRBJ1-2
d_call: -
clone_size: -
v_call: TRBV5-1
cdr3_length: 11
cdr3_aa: CASSLSGGWTF
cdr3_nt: TGCGCCAGCAGCTTGTCAGGAGGTTGGACCTTC

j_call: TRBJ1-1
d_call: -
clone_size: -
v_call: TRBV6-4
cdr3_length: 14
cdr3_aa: CASSDSPGGTEAFF
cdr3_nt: TGTGCCAGCAGTGACTCGCCTGGTGGGACTGAAGCTTTCTTT

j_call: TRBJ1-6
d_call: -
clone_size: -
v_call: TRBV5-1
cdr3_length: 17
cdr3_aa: CASSLRTAGLTNSPLHF
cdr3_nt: TGCGCCAGCAGCTTGAGGACAGCCGGACTCACAAATTCACCCCTCCACTTT

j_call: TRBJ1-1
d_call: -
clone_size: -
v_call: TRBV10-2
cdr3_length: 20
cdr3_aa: CASRPRSHRGYDPTDTEAFF
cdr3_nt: TGCGCCAGCAGACCCCGATCCCATAGAGGGTATGACCCTACGGACACTGAAGCTTTCTTT

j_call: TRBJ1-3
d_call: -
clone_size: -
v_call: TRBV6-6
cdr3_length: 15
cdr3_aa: CASTRGGYSGNTIYF
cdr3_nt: TGTGCCAGCACTCGGGGGGGATACTCTGGAAACACCATATATTTT

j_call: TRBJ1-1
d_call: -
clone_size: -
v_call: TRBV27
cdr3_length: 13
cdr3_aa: CASSLSGRTQAFF
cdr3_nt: TGTGCCAGCAGTTTATCGGGCCGGACCCAGGCTTTCTTT

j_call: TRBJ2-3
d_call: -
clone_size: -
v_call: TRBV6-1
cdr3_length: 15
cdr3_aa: CASSEAPGQGDTQYF
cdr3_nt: TGTGCCAGCAGTGAAGCGCCCGGCCAAGGAGATACGCAGTATTTT

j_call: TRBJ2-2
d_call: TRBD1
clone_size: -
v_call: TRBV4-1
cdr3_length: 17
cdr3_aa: CASSQESQGANTGELFF
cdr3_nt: TGCGCCAGCAGCCAAGAATCCCAGGGGGCGAACACCGGGGAGCTGTTTTTT

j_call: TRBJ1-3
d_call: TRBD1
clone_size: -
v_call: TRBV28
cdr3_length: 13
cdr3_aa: CASRDRGGNTIYF
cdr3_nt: TGTGCCAGCAGGGACAGGGGTGGAAACACCATATATTTT

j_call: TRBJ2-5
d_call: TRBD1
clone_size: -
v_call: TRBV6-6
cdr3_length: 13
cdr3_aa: CASGTGGEETQYF
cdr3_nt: TGTGCCAGCGGGACAGGGGGCGAAGAGACCCAGTACTTC

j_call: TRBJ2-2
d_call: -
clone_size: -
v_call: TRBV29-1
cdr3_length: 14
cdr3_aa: CSVRDRRNTGELFF
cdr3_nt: TGCAGCGTACGGGACCGGCGAAACACCGGGGAGCTGTTTTTT

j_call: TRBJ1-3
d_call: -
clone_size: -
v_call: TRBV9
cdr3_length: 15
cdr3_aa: CASSPPTPAMDTIYF
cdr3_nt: TGTGCCAGCAGTCCCCCGACACCGGCGATGGACACCATATATTTT